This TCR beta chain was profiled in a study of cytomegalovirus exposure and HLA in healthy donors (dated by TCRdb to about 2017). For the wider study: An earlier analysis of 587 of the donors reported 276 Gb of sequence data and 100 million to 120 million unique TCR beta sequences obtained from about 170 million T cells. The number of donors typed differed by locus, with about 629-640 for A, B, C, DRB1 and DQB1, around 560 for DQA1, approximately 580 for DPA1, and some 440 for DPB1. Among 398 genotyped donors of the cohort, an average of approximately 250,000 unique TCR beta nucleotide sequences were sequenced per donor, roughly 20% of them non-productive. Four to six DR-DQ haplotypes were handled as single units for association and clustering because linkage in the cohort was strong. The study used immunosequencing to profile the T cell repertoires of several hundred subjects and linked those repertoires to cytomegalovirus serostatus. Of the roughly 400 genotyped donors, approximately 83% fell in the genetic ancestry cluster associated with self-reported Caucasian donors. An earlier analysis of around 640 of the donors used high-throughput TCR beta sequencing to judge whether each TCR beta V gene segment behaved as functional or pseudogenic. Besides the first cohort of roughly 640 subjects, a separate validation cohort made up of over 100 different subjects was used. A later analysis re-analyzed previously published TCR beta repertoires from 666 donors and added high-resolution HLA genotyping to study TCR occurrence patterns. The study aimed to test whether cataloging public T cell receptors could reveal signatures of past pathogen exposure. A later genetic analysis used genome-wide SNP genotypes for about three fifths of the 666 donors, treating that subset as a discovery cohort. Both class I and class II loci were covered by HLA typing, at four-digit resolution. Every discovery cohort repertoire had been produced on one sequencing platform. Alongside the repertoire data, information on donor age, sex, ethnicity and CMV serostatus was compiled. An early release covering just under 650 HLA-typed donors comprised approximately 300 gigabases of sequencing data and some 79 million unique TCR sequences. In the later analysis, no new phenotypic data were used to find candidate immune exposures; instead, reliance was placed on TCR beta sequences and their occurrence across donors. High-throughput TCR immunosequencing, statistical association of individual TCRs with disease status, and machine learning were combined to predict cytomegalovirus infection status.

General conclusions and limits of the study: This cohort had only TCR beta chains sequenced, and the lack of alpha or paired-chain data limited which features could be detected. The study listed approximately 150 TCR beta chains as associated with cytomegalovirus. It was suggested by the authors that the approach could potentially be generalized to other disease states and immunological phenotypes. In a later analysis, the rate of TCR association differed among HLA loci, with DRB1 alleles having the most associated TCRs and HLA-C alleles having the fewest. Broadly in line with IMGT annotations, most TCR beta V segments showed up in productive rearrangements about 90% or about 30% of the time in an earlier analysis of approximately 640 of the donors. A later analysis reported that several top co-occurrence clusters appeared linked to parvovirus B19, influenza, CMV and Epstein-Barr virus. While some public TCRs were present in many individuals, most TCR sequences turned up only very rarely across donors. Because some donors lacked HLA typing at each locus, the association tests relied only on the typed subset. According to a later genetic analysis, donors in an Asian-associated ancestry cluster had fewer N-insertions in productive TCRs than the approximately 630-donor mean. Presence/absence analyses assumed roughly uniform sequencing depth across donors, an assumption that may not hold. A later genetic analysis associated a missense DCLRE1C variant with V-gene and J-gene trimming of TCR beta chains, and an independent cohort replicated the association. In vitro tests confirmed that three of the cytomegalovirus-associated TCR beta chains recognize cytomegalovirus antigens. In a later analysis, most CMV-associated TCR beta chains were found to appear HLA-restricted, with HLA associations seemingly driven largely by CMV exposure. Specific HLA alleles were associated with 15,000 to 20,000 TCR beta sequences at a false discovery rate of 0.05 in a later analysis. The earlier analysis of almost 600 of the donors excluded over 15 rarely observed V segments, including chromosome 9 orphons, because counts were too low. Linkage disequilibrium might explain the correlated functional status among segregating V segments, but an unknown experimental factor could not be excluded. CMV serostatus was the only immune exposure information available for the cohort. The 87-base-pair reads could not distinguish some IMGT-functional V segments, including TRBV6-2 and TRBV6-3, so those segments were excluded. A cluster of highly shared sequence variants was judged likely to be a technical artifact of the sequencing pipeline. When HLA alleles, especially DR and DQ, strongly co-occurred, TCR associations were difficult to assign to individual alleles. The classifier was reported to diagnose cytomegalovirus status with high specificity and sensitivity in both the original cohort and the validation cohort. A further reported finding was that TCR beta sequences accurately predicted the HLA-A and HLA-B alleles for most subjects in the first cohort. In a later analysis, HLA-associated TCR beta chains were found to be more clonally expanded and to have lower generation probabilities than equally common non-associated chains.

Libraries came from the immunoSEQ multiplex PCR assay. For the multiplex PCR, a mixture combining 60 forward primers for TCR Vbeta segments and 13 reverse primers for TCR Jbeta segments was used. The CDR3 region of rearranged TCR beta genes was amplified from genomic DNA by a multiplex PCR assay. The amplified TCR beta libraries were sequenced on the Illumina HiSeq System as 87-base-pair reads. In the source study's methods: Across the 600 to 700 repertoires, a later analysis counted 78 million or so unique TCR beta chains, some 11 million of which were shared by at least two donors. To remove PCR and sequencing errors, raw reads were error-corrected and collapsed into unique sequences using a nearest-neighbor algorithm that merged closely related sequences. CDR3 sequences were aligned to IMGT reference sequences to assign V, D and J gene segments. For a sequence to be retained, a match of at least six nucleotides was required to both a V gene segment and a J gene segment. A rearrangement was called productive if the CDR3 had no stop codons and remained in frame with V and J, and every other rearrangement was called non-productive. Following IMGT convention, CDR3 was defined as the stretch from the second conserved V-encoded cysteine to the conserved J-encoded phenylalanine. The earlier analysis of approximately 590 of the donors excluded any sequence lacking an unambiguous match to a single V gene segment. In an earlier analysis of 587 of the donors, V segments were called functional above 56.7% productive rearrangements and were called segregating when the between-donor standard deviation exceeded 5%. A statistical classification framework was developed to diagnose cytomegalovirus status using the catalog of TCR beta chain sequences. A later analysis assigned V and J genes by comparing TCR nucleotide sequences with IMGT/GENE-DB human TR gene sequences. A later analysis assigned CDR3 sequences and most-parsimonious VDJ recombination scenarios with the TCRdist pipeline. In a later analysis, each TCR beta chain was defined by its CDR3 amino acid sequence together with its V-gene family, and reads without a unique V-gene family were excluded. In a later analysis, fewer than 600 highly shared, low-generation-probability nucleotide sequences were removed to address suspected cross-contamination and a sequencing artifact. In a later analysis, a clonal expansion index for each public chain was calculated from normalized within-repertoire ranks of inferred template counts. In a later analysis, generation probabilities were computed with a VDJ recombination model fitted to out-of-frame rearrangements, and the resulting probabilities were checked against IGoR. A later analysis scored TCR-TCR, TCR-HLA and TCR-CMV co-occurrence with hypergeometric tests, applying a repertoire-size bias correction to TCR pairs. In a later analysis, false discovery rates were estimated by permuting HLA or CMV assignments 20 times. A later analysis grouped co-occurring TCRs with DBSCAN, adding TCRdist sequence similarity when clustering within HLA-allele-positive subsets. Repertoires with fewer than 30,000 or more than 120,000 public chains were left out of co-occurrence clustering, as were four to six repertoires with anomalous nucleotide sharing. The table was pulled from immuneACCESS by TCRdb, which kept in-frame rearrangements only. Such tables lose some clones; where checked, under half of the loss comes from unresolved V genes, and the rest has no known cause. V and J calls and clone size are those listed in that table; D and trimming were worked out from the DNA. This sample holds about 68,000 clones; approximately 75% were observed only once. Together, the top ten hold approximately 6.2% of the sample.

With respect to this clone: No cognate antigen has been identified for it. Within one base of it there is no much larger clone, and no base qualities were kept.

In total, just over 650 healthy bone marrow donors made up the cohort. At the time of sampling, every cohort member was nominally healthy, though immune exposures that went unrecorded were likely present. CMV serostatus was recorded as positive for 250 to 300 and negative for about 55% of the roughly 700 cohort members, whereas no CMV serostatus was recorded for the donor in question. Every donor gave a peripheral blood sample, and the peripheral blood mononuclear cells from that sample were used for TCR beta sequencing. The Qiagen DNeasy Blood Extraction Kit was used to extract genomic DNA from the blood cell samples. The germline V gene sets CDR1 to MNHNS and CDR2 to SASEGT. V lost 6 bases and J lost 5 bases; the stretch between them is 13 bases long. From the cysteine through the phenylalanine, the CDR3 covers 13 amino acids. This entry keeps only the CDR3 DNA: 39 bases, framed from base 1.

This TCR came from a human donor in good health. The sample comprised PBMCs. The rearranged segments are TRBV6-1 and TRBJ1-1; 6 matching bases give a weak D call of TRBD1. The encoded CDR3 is CASRPTGNTEAFF. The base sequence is TGTGCCAGCAGGCCAACAGGGAATACTGAAGCTTTCTTT.